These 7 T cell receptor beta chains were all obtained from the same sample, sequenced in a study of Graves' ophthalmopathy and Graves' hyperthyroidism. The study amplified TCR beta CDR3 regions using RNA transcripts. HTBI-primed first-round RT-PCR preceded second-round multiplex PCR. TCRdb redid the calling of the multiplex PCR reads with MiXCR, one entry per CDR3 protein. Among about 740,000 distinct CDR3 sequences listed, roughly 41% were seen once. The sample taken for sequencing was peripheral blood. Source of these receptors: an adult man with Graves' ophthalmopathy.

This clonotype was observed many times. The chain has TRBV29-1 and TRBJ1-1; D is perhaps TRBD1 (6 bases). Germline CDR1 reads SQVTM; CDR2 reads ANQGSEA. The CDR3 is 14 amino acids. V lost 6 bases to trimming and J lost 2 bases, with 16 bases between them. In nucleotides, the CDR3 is TGCAGCGTACTCAACCAACAGGGAAACACTGAAGCTTTCTTT. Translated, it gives CSVLNQQGNTEAFF.

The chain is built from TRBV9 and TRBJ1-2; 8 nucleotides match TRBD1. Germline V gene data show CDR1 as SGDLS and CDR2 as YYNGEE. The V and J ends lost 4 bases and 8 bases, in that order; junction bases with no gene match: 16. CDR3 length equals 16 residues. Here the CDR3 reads CASSQGTGTGVAGYTF. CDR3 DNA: TGTGCCAGCAGCCAAGGGACCGGGACAGGCGTGGCGGGCTACACCTTC.

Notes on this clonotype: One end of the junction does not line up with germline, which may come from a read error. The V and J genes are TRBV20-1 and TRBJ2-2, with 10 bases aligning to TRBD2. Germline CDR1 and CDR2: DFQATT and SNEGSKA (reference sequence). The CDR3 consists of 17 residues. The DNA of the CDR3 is TGCAGTGCTAGAGAAGCGGGAGGGCCATTCAACACCGGGGAGCTGTCTTGG. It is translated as CSAREAGGPFNTGELSW.

This CDR3 is CAISHNSGNTIYF. The CDR3 DNA reads as TGTGCCATCAGCCATAACTCTGGAAACACCATATATTTT. The chain links TRBV10-3 to TRBJ1-3; D remains ambiguous. In germline, CDR1 is ENHRY, CDR2 SYGVKD. V was trimmed by 6 bases and J by 0 bases, leaving 6 bases between them. The CDR3 extends over 13 amino acids.

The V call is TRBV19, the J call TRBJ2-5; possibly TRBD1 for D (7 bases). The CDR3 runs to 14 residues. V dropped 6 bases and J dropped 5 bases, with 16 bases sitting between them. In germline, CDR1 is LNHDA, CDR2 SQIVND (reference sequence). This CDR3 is CASRETGTSETQYF. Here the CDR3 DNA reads TGTGCCAGTAGGGAGACAGGGACTTCTGAGACCCAGTACTTC.

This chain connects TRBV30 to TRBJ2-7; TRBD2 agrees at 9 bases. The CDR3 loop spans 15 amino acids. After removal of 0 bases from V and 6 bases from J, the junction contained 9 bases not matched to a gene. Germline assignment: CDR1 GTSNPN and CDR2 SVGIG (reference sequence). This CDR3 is CAWSVPSAGGLEQYF. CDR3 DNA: TGTGCCTGGAGTGTACCTTCGGCGGGAGGGCTCGAGCAGTACTTC. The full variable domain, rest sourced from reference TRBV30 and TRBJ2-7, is SQTIHQWPATLVQPVGSPLSLECTVEGTSNPNLYWYRQAAGRGLQLLFYSVGIGQISSEVPQNLSASRPQDRQFILSSKKLLLSDSGFYLCAWSVPSAGGLEQYFGPGTRLTVT.

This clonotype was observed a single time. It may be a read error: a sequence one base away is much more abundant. Here the CDR3 reads CSALAGQGDEQHF. The CDR3 nucleotides read TGCAGTGCCCTCGCCGGGCAGGGGGACGAGCAGCACTTC. The chain joins TRBV29-1 to TRBJ2-7; 7 positions agree with TRBD1. Germline values: CDR1 SQVTM, CDR2 ANQGSEA. There are 13 residues in the CDR3.